A single sample is the source of the 13 T cell receptor beta chains below, sequenced in a study of blood T cell repertoires in COVID-19 (TCRdb year 2020). Library method: the immunoSEQ multiplex PCR assay. TCRdb took over this immuneACCESS table, retaining in-frame rearrangements with V and J assigned. Such tables are incomplete; in checked studies, under half of the missing clones stem from an unresolved V gene, and the remainder is unexplained. The table for this sample lists over 200,000 clones; roughly 84% of them were counted only once. The ten largest clones represent roughly 2% of the sample. Sequenced input: peripheral blood. Every receptor here comes from a man aged 40-49 years with active or convalescent COVID-19.

This clone was seen just once. The rearrangement links TRBV14 to TRBJ2-5, with TRBD2 identical over 13 bases. The V and J ends lost 1 base and 2 bases, in that order; junction bases with no gene match: 7. Germline values: CDR1 SGHDN, CDR2 FVKESK. CDR3 length: 18 residues. Here the CDR3 reads CASSQGLAGGIGQETQYF. As DNA, the CDR3 is TGTGCCAGCAGCCAAGGACTAGCGGGAGGAATAGGGCAAGAGACCCAGTACTTC. Looking up the rest from reference TRBV14 and TRBJ2-5 gives the full variable domain: EAGVTQFPSHSVIEKGQTVTLRCDPISGHDNLYWYRRVMGKEIKFLLHFVKESKQDESGMPNNRFLAERTGGTYSTLKVQPAELEDSGVYFCASSQGLAGGIGQETQYFGPGTRLLVL.

The rearrangement links TRBV13 to TRBJ2-7; TRBD2 matches at 11 bases. With V trimmed by 4 bases and J by 4 bases, 6 bases remained unmatched. CDR1 and CDR2 from the germline V gene are PRHDT and FYEKMQ (reference sequence). The CDR3 totals 15 residues. The CDR3 spells CASSSGLAVNYEQYF. The CDR3 coding sequence is TGTGCCAGCAGCTCGGGACTAGCGGTCAATTACGAGCAGTACTTC.

The V and J genes are TRBV2 and TRBJ1-3; TRBD1 might be the D (5 bases). The ends were cut back, 9 bases at V and 0 bases at J, with 6 bases in the middle. The CDR3 length is 12 residues. Germline-derived CDR1 and CDR2 are SNHLY and FYNNEI. The CDR3 region is CARQDSGNTIYF. In nucleotides, the CDR3 is TGTGCCAGACAGGACTCTGGAAACACCATATATTTT.

CDR3 residues: CASSYSVRRLAGTSSYNEQFF. The DNA for the CDR3 is TGTGCCAGCAGTTACTCTGTTAGACGACTAGCGGGGACAAGCTCCTACAATGAGCAGTTCTTC. The V and J genes are TRBV6-2 or TRBV6-3 and TRBJ2-1; 11 nucleotides agree with TRBD2. The CDR3 extends over 21 amino acids. In germline, CDR1 is MNHEY, CDR2 SVGEGT. Unmatched junction bases numbered 13, after V lost 0 bases and J lost 0 bases.

This chain uses TRBV5-1 with TRBJ2-5; no firm D call. This CDR3 has 15 residues. V dropped 1 base and J dropped 4 bases, with 14 bases sitting between them. Germline CDR1 reads SGHRS; CDR2 reads YFSETQ. DNA for the CDR3: TGCGCCAGCAGCTTGATGGGCCAGGCCCCAGAGACCCAGTACTTC. It yields the protein CASSLMGQAPETQYF.

The chain couples TRBV7-2 to TRBJ2-5; TRBD1 aligns across 9 bases. The trim removed 5 bases at V and 5 bases at J, leaving 3 bases unmatched. The CDR3 loop spans 13 amino acids. Germline V lookup: CDR1 SGHTA, CDR2 FQGNSA. The CDR3 is CASSNRGQETQYF. The DNA for the CDR3 is TGTGCCAGCAGCAACAGGGGGCAGGAGACCCAGTACTTC.

The chain recombines TRBV7-8 with TRBJ2-3; the D gene is possibly TRBD1 (5 bases). Trimming took 6 bases from V and 1 from J, leaving 8 bases between them. Germline loops: CDR1 SGHVS, CDR2 FQNEAQ. The CDR3 extends over 13 amino acids. Here the CDR3 reads CASRGVRTDTQYF. The CDR3 DNA reads as TGTGCCAGCAGAGGGGTTCGCACAGATACGCAGTATTTT.

The chain uses TRBV12-3 or TRBV12-4 and TRBJ1-3; TRBD1 might be the D (6 bases). The germline V and J ends were trimmed by 9 bases and 2 bases, with 11 bases remaining between them. There are 13 residues in the CDR3. CDR3 residues: CASGQMPGNTIYF. CDR3 coding DNA: TGTGCCAGTGGACAGATGCCTGGAAACACCATATATTTT.

J is TRBJ2-3 and V is TRBV9; TRBD2 matches 8 bases. The V segment lost 4 bases and the J segment 7 bases; nucleotides outside the gene matches: 8. Germline V CDR1 and CDR2: SGDLS, YYNGEE. The CDR3 has 14 residues. CDR3 DNA: TGTGCCAGCAGCTTAGAGCGGGAGAGGCATACGCAGTATTTT. Translated, it gives CASSLERERHTQYF. Looking up the rest from reference TRBV9 and TRBJ2-3 gives the full variable domain: DSGVTQTPKHLITATGQRVTLRCSPRSGDLSVYWYQQSLDQGLQFLIQYYNGEERAKGNILERFSAQQFPDLHSELNLSSLELGDSALYFCASSLERERHTQYFGPGTRLTVL.

This chain joins TRBV2 and TRBJ1-2, with a weak D call TRBD1 (6 bases). The CDR3 has 13 residues. Germline-derived CDR1 and CDR2 are SNHLY and FYNNEI. The V gene lost 6 bases and the J gene lost 2 bases, with 10 bases spanning the gap. The CDR3 here is CASRDRLNYGYTF. The CDR3 region has the DNA TGTGCCAGCAGAGACAGGCTGAACTATGGCTACACCTTC.

This chain connects TRBV27 to TRBJ1-1; the D gene is possibly TRBD1 (6 bases). CDR1 MNHEY and CDR2 SMNVEV come from the germline V gene (reference sequence). CDR3 length: 13 amino acids. V was shortened by 2 bases and J by 8 bases, with 12 bases between the two germline ends. The chain's CDR3 is CASSLTVRGEAFF. CDR3 in DNA: TGTGCCAGCAGTTTAACGGTCAGGGGAGAAGCTTTCTTT.

This clone showed up just a few times. V usage is TRBV10-1 and J usage is TRBJ1-1; TRBD1 might be the D (5 bases). This CDR3 is 15 amino acids long. Germline V gene data show CDR1 as WNHNN and CDR2 as SYGVQD (reference sequence). Trimming took off 5 bases at V and 1 base at J, with 14 bases between the two ends. CDR3 region: CASSTDPTGNTEAFF. The CDR3 region has the DNA TGCGCCAGCAGTACTGACCCTACAGGGAACACTGAAGCTTTCTTT.

This chain links TRBV11-2 with TRBJ2-7; 9 positions agree with TRBD1. V shed 4 bases and J 1 base; nucleotides not matched to a gene: 8. In germline, CDR1 is SGHAT, CDR2 FQNNGV. CDR3 length: 16 residues. The CDR3 reads CASSSYRGLGSYEQYF. CDR3 sequence (DNA): TGTGCCAGCAGCTCGTACAGGGGGCTTGGATCCTACGAGCAGTACTTC. The full variable domain, its missing parts supplied by reference TRBV11-2 and TRBJ2-7, is EAGVAQSPRYKIIEKRQSVAFWCNPISGHATLYWYQQILGQGPKLLIQFQNNGVVDDSQLPKDRFSAERLKGVDSTLKIQPAKLEDSAVYLCASSSYRGLGSYEQYFGPGTRLTVT.